This record looks at one T cell receptor beta chain sequence and its context. The data were obtained in a study of blood T cell repertoires in COVID-19. Looking at the study overall: Collection of acute and convalescent COVID-19 samples took place in the United States, Italy and Spain. Nucleic acid was either cDNA or gDNA, and it came from T cells, B-cell-depleted T cells, or PBMCs.

Seattle's enrolled individuals joined amid active infection and were then monitored longitudinally. The authors' processing: Amplification of reference gene primers provided the estimated nucleated cell counts. Sequenced by immunoSEQ multiplex PCR; TCRdb stores in-frame clones only, minus some. V and J calls and clone size are as listed in that table; D and trimming were resolved from the DNA. This repertoire shows around 260,000 clones, 65% to 85% found once; its top ten account for 15% to 17%. The V gene's germline CDR1 is SGHTA and CDR2 FQGNSA. Trimming cost V 4 bases and J 8 bases, with 17 bases left between them. The CDR3 length is 14 residues.

The material sequenced was peripheral blood. The V call is TRBV7-2, the J call TRBJ1-2, with D perhaps TRBD1 (5 bases). This TCR came from a person between 65 and 79 years old with COVID-19, enrolled during active disease. For the CDR3, the DNA is TGTGCCAGCAGCTCCGGCAGGGTTTTAGAAGGCTACACCTTC. Translating gives CASSSGRVLEGYTF.